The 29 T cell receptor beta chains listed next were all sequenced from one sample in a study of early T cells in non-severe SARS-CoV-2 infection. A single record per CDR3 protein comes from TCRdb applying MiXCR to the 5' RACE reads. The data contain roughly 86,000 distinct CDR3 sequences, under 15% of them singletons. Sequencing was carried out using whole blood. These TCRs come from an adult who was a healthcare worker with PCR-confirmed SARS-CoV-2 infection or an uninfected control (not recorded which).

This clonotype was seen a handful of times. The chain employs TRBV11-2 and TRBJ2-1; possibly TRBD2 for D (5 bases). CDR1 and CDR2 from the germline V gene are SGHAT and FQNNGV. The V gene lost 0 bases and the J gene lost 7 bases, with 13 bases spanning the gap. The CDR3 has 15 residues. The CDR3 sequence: CASSLERAVRNEQFF. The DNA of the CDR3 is TGTGCCAGCAGCTTAGAGCGAGCGGTACGGAATGAGCAGTTCTTC.

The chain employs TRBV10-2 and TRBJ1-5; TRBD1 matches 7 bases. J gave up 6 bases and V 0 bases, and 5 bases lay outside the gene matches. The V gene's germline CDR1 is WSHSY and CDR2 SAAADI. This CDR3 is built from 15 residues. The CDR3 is CASSESGGRGQPQHF. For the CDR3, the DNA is TGCGCCAGCAGTGAGTCAGGGGGCAGGGGTCAGCCCCAGCATTTT.

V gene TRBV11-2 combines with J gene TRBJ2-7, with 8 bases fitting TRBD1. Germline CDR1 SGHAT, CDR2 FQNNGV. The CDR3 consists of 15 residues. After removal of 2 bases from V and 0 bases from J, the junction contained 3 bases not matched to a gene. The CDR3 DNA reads TGTGCCAGCAGCTTAACAGGGGGGAGCTCCTACGAGCAGTACGTC. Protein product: CASSLTGGSSYEQYV.

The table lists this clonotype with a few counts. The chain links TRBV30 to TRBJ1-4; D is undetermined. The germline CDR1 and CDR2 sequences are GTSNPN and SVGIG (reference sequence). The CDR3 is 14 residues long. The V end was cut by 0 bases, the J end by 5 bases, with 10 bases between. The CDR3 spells CAWSVEGTNEKLFF. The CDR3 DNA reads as TGTGCCTGGAGTGTAGAGGGCACAAATGAAAAACTGTTTTTT.

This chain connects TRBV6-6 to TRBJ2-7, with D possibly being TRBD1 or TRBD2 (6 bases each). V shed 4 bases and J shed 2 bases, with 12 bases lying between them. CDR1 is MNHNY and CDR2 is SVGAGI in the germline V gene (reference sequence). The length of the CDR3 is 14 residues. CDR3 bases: TGTGCCAGCAGTTCCGGGGGACATGCCTACGAGCAGTACGTC. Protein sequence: CASSSGGHAYEQYV.

CDR3 residues: CASSIVAGGPNEQFF. The CDR3 bases are TGTGCCAGTAGTATCGTAGCGGGGGGACCCAATGAGCAGTTCTTC. The chain recombines TRBV19 with TRBJ2-1; 10 bases are a match to TRBD2. Germline V CDR1 and CDR2: LNHDA, SQIVND (reference sequence). J lost 6 bases, V lost 3 bases, and 5 bases had no gene match. The CDR3 is 15 residues long. The full variable domain, in which reference TRBV19 and TRBJ2-1 provide the parts outside the CDR3, is DGGITQSPKYLFRKEGQNVTLSCEQNLNHDAMYWYRQDPGQGLRLIYYSQIVNDFQKGDIAEGYSVSREKKESFPLTVTSAQKNPTAFYLCASSIVAGGPNEQFFGPGTRLTVL.

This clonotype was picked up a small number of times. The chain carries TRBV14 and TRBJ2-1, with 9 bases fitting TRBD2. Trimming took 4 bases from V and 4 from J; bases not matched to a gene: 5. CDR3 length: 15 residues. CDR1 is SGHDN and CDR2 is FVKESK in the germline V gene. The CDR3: CASSRAGGYYNEQFF. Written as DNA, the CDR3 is TGTGCCAGCAGCCGAGCGGGGGGTTATTACAATGAGCAGTTCTTC.

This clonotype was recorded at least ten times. Here the CDR3 DNA reads TGTGCCAGCAGTGAAGCCGTCAGGAACTACGAGCAGTACGTC. Translating it yields CASSEAVRNYEQYV. The J gene is TRBJ2-7, the V gene TRBV6-1, with no clear D. CDR1 MNHNS and CDR2 SASEGT come from the germline V gene. The CDR3 runs 14 residues. V lost 0 bases and J 3 bases, leaving 9 bases between the germline ends.

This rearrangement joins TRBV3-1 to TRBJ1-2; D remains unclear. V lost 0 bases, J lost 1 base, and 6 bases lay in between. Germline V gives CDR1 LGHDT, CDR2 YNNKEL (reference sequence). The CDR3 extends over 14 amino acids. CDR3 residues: CASSQDRLNYGYTF. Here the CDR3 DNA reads TGTGCCAGCAGCCAAGACCGACTTAACTATGGCTACACCTTC.

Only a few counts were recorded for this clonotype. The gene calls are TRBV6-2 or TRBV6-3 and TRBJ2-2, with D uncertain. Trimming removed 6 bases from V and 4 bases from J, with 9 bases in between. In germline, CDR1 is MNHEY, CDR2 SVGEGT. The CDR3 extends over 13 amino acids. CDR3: CASSQLVTGELFF. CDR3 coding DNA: TGTGCCAGCAGCCAGTTAGTCACCGGGGAGCTGTTTTTT.

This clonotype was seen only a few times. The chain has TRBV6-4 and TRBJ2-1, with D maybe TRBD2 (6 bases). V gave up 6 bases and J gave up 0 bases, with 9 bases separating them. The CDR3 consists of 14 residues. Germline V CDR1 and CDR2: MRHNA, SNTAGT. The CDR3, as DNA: TGTGCCAGCAGACGGGACTCCTCCTACAATGAGCAGTTCTTC. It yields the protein CASRRDSSYNEQFF.

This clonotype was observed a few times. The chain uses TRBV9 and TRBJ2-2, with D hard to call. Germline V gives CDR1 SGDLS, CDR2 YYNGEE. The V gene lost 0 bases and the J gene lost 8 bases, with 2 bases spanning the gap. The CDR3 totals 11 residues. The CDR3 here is CASSVGGELFF. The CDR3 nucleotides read TGTGCCAGCAGCGTAGGTGGGGAGCTGTTTTTT.

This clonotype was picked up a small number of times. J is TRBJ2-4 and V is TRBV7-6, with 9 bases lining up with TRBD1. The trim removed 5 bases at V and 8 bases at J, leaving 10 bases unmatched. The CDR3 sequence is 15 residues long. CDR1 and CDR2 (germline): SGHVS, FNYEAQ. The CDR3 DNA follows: TGTGCCAGCAGCCGCTCCGGGACAGGGAAGGACATTCAGTACTTC. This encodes CASSRSGTGKDIQYF.

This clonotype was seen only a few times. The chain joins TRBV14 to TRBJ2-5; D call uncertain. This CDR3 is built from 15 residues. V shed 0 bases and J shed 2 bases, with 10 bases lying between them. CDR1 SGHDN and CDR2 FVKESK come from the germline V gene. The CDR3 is CASSQEWRPQETQYF. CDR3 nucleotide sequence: TGTGCCAGCAGCCAAGAATGGCGGCCGCAAGAGACCCAGTACTTC.

The DNA for the CDR3 is TGTGCCAGCAGCCCACGGACAGGCCTGGCTGATAATTCACCCCTCCACTTT. It specifies CASSPRTGLADNSPLHF. The V and J genes are TRBV11-2 and TRBJ1-6; 7 bases line up with TRBD1. V lost 5 bases to trimming and J lost 5 bases; unmatched junction nucleotides: 12. From germline, CDR1 is SGHAT and CDR2 FQNNGV. The CDR3 contains 17 residues.

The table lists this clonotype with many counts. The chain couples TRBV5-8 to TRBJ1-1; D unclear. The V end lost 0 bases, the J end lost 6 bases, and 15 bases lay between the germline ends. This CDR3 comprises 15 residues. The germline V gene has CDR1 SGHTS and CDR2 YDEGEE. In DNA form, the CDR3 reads TGTGCCAGCAGCTTGGAGGAGCGGTGGGTCGCTGAAGCTTTCTTT. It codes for CASSLEERWVAEAFF.

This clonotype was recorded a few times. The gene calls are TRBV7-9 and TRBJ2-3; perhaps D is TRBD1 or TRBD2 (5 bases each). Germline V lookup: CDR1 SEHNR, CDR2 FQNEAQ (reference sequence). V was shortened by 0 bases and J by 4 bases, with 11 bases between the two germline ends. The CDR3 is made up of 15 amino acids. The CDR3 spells CASSLAEGRADTQYF. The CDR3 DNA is TGTGCCAGCAGCTTAGCCGAGGGCAGGGCAGATACGCAGTATTTT. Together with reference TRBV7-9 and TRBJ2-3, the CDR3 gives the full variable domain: DTGVSQNPRHKITKRGQNVTFRCDPISEHNRLYWYRQTLGQGPEFLTYFQNEAQLEKSRLLSDRFSAERPKGSFSTLEIQRTEQGDSAMYLCASSLAEGRADTQYFGPGTRLTVL.

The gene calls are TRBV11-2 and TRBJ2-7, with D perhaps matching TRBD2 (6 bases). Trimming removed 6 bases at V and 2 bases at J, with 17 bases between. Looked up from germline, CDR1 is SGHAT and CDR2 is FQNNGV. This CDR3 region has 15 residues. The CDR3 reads CASRPRESAAYEQYV. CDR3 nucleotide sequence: TGTGCCAGCAGACCACGGGAGTCCGCGGCCTACGAGCAGTACGTC.

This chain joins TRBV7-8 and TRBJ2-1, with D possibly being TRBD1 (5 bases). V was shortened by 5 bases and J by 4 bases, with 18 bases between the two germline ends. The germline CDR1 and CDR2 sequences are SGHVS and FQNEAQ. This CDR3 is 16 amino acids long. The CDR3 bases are TGTGCCAGCAGCAGCTCCTCAGGGTCCCTTTACAATGAGCAGTTCTTC. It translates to CASSSSSGSLYNEQFF.

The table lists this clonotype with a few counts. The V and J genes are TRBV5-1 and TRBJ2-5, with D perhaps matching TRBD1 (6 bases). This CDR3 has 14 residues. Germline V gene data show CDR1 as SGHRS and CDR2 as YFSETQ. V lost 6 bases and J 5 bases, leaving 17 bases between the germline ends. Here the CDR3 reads CASTIQGSYETQYF. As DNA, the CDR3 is TGCGCCAGCACGATACAGGGAAGCTACGAGACCCAGTACTTC.

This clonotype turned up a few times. Here the CDR3 reads CASSLLERQPQHF. Written as DNA, the CDR3 is TGTGCCAGCAGTTTGTTGGAAAGGCAGCCCCAGCATTTT. V gene TRBV12-3 or TRBV12-4 combines with J gene TRBJ1-5; no firm D call. The V end was cut by 3 bases, the J end by 7 bases, with 10 bases between. The CDR3 spans 13 residues.

The chain's CDR3 is CASSEQGTTYNEQFF. For the CDR3, the DNA is TGTGCCAGCAGCGAACAGGGGACTACCTACAATGAGCAGTTCTTC. This chain joins TRBV3-1 and TRBJ2-1, with D possibly being TRBD1 or TRBD2 (7 bases each). Per the germline V gene, CDR1 is LGHDT and CDR2 is YNNKEL (reference sequence). This CDR3 is built from 15 residues. V was clipped by 5 bases and J by 2 bases, with 13 bases between them.

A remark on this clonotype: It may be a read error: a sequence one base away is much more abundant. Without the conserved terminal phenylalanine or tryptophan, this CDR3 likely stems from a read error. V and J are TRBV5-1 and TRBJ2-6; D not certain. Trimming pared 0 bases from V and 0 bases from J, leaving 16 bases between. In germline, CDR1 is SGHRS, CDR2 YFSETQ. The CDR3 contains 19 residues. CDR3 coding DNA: TGCGCCAGCAGCTTGGGTAGTGCGTTTTCCATCTCTGGGGCCAACGTCCTGACTTCC. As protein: CASSLGSAFSISGANVLTS.

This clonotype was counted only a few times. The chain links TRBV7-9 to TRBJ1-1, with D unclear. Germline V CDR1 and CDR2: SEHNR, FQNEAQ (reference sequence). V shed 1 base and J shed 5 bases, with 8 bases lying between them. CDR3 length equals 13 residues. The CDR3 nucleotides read TGTGCCAGCAGCTTAGAGGGAGAGACTGAAGCTTTCTTT. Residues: CASSLEGETEAFF. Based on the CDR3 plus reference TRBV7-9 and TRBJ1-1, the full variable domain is DTGVSQNPRHKITKRGQNVTFRCDPISEHNRLYWYRQTLGQGPEFLTYFQNEAQLEKSRLLSDRFSAERPKGSFSTLEIQRTEQGDSAMYLCASSLEGETEAFFGQGTRLTVV.

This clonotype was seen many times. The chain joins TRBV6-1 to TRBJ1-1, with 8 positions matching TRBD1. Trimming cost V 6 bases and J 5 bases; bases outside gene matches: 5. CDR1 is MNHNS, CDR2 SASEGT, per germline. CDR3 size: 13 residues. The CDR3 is CASSVTGGTEAFF. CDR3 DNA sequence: TGTGCCAGCAGCGTAACAGGGGGGACTGAAGCTTTCTTT.

The CDR3 is CASSNQANEQFF. In DNA, the CDR3 is TGTGCCAGCAGCAACCAGGCGAATGAGCAGTTCTTC. This chain uses TRBV6-5 with TRBJ2-1; D remains unclear. V lost 6 bases and J 7 bases, leaving 10 bases between the germline ends. Germline CDR1 and CDR2: MNHEY and SVGAGI. This CDR3 has 12 residues.

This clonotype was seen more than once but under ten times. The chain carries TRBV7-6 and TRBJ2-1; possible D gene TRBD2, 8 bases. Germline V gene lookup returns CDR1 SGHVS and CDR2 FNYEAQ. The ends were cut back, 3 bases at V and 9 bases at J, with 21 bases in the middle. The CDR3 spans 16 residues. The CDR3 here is CASSFSPAGGQSEQFF. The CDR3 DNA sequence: TGTGCCAGCAGCTTTTCCCCGGCGGGGGGACAGAGTGAGCAGTTCTTC.

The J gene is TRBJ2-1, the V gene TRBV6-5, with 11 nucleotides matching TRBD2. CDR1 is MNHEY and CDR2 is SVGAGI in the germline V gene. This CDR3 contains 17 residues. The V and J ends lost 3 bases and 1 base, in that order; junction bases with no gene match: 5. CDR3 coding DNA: TGTGCCAGCAGTTATCGGGCTAGCGGGGGGTCCTACAATGAGCAGTTCTTC. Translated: CASSYRASGGSYNEQFF.

The CDR3 DNA reads TGTGCCAGTAGTCCCCAGTCAGGGAAGGATGAAAAACTGTTTTTT. Translated: CASSPQSGKDEKLFF. The chain couples TRBV19 to TRBJ1-4, with D tentatively TRBD1 (5 bases). CDR1 is LNHDA and CDR2 is SQIVND in the germline V gene (reference sequence). The germline V and J ends were trimmed by 5 bases and 6 bases, with 16 bases remaining between them. The CDR3 runs to 15 residues. The full variable domain, completed using reference TRBV19 and TRBJ1-4, is DGGITQSPKYLFRKEGQNVTLSCEQNLNHDAMYWYRQDPGQGLRLIYYSQIVNDFQKGDIAEGYSVSREKKESFPLTVTSAQKNPTAFYLCASSPQSGKDEKLFFGSGTQLSVL.